The 5 T cell receptor beta chains presented below share a single source sample, sequenced in a study of blood T cell repertoires in COVID-19. The assay was immunoSEQ multiplex PCR, and TCRdb's table has in-frame clones only and misses some. The table has roughly 100,000 clones, about 80% seen once; the top ten hold over 10%. The sequenced sample consisted of peripheral blood. The receptors originated from a human donor in a cohort sampled during active or convalescent COVID-19.

This chain uses TRBV5-8 with TRBJ1-5, with D unclear. CDR3 length: 15 amino acids. The V end was cut by 0 bases, the J end by 1 base, with 8 bases between. Germline V gene data show CDR1 as SGHTS and CDR2 as YDEGEE. The CDR3 sequence is CASSLAPGSNQPQHF. The CDR3 DNA reads as TGTGCCAGCAGCTTGGCCCCGGGGAGCAATCAGCCCCAGCATTTT.

This rearrangement joins TRBV6-2 or TRBV6-3 to TRBJ2-1; 12 positions match TRBD2. J gave up 9 bases and V 5 bases, and 14 bases lay outside the gene matches. Germline assignment: CDR1 MNHEY and CDR2 SVGEGT. The CDR3 length is 17 residues. The CDR3: CASSKVIWTSGVTEQFF. The CDR3 DNA reads as TGTGCCAGCAGTAAGGTTATATGGACTAGCGGGGTGACTGAGCAGTTCTTC.

The chain is built from TRBV12-3 or TRBV12-4 and TRBJ1-1; tentatively, D is TRBD1 (5 bases). V lost 7 bases and J 5 bases, leaving 14 bases between the germline ends. The CDR3 is 13 residues long. This chain's CDR3 is CASTLTKGTEAFF. The CDR3 DNA is TGTGCCAGCACCCTGACGAAGGGGACTGAAGCTTTCTTT.

The chain links TRBV4-2 to TRBJ2-7; D not resolved. V was trimmed by 6 bases and J by 0 bases, leaving 9 bases between them. The CDR3 is made up of 13 amino acids. The V gene's germline CDR1 is LGHNA and CDR2 YNFKEQ. The DNA of the CDR3 is TGTGCCAGCAGTAGCCCGTACTCCTACGAGCAGTACTTC. Residues: CASSSPYSYEQYF.

The CDR3 here is CASSPGQGDTGELFF. The CDR3 nucleotides are TGTGCCAGCAGCCCGGGACAGGGAGACACCGGGGAGCTGTTTTTT. The chain has TRBV7-9 and TRBJ2-2; 9 bases align to TRBD1. The CDR3 consists of 15 residues. Germline V gene lookup returns CDR1 SEHNR and CDR2 FQNEAQ (reference sequence). V lost 5 bases, J lost 3 bases, and 4 bases stayed unmatched.